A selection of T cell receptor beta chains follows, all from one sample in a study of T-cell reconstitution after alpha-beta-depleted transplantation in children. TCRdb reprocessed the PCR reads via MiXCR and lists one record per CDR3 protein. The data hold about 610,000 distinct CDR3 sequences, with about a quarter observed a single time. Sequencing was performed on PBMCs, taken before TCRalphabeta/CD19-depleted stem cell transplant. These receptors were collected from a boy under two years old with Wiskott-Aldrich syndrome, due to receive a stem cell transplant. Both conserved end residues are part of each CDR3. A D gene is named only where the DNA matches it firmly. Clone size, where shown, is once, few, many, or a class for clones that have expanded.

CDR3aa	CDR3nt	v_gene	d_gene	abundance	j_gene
CASSTGTAEPTDTQYF	TGCGCCAGCAGCACCGGGACAGCCGAACCCACAGATACGCAGTATTTT	TRBV5-1	TRBD1	few	TRBJ2-3
CASSLGGRMLTGDNQPQHF	TGTGCCAGCAGCTTAGGCGGGAGAATGCTTACAGGGGATAATCAGCCCCAGCATTTT	TRBV7-6	TRBD1	few	TRBJ1-5
CASSLKGQQTGVTYNEQFF	TGCGCCAGCAGCTTGAAAGGACAGCAGACCGGAGTCACATACAATGAGCAGTTCTTC	TRBV5-1	NA	NA	TRBJ2-1
CASSLLGADYGYTF	TGCGCCAGCAGCTTGCTAGGGGCGGACTATGGCTACACCTTC	TRBV5-1	NA	NA	TRBJ1-2
CASSQGGLSQETQYF	TGTGCCAGCAGCCAAGGCGGACTTAGCCAAGAGACCCAGTACTTC	TRBV4-2	NA	NA	TRBJ2-5
CASRHTVDSNTEAFF	TGTGCCAGCAGACATACAGTGGACTCTAACACTGAAGCTTTCTTT	TRBV12-3/TRBV12-4	NA	few	TRBJ1-1
CASSLWGRALNEQFF	TGTGCCAGCAGTTTATGGGGGAGGGCTTTAAATGAGCAGTTCTTC	TRBV28	TRBD2	few	TRBJ2-1
CASSPGGSGEKLFF	TGTGCCAGCAGCCCGGGGGGGTCTGGTGAAAAACTGTTTTTT	TRBV7-9	NA	NA	TRBJ1-4
CASSSQGETEAFF	TGTGCCAGCAGCTCGCAGGGGGAAACTGAAGCTTTCTTT	TRBV7-9	TRBD1	few	TRBJ1-1
CSARGGGQAYEQYF	TGCAGTGCGAGAGGTGGTGGGCAGGCCTACGAGCAGTACTTC	TRBV20-1	NA	few	TRBJ2-7
CASSLASGVYNEQFF	TGTGCCAGCAGCTTGGCTAGCGGGGTCTACAATGAGCAGTTCTTC	TRBV5-5	TRBD2	few	TRBJ2-1
CASSPNIGETQYF	TGTGCCAGCAGCCCCAATATCGGGGAGACCCAGTACTTC	TRBV12-3/TRBV12-4	NA	NA	TRBJ2-5
CAISSHRLAGGSDTQYF	TGTGCCATCAGCTCCCATAGACTAGCGGGAGGATCGGATACGCAGTATTTT	TRBV10-3	TRBD2	NA	TRBJ2-3
CSASLTDNEQFF	TGCAGTGCTAGCTTGACAGACAATGAGCAGTTCTTC	TRBV20-1	NA	few	TRBJ2-1
CASRPRPDIEQFF	TGTGCCAGCAGACCGCGACCCGACATTGAGCAGTTCTTC	TRBV2	NA	few	TRBJ2-1
CASSLLANGELFF	TGTGCCAGCAGCTTGCTAGCGAACGGGGAGCTGTTTTTT	TRBV7-9	NA	NA	TRBJ2-2
CASSLRRARGNEQFF	TGTGCCAGCAGCTTGAGGCGGGCCCGGGGAAATGAGCAGTTCTTC	TRBV5-4	NA	NA	TRBJ2-1
CSVGQGANIQYF	TGCAGCGTCGGACAGGGGGCAAACATTCAGTACTTC	TRBV29-1	TRBD1	few	TRBJ2-4
CSVTGRVGSYEQYF	TGCAGCGTAACAGGGCGGGTCGGCTCCTACGAGCAGTACTTC	TRBV29-1	NA	few	TRBJ2-7
CASSLGAPNYNEQFF	TGTGCCAGCAGCTTAGGGGCGCCAAACTACAATGAGCAGTTCTTC	TRBV11-2	NA	many	TRBJ2-1
CASSPMTGGYGNTIYF	TGTGCCAGCAGTCCAATGACAGGGGGCTATGGAAACACCATATATTTT	TRBV28	TRBD1	NA	TRBJ1-3